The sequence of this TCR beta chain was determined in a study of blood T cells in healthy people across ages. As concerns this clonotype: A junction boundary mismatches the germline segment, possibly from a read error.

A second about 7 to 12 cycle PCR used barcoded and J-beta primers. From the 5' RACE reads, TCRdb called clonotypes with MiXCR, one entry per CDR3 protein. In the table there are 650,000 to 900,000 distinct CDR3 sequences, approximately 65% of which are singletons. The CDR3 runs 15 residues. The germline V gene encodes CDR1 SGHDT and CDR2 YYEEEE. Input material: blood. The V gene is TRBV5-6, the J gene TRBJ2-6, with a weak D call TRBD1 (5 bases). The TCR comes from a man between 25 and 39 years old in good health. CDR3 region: CASSRVSSGADVLTF. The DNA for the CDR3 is TGTGCCAGCAGCAGAGTGTCCTCTGGGGCCGACGTCCTGACTTTC.